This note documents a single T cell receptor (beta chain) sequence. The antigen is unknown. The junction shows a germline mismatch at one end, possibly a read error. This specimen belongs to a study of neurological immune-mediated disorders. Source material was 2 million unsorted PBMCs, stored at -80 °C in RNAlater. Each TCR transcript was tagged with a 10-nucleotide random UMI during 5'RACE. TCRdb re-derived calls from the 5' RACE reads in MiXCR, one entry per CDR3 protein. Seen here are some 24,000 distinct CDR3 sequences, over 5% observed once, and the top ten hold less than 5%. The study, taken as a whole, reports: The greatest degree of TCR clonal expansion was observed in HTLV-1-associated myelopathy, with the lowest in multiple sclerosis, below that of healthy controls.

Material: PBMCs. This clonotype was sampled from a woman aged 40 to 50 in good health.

CDR3 loop: CCVGTGLNTGELFF. DNA for the CDR3: TGCTGCGTTGGCACGGGACTTAACACCGGGGAGCTGTTTTTT. This chain uses TRBV29-1 with TRBJ2-2; D is perhaps TRBD2 (6 bases). Germline V lookup: CDR1 SQVTM, CDR2 ANQGSEA. The CDR3 is 14 amino acids.